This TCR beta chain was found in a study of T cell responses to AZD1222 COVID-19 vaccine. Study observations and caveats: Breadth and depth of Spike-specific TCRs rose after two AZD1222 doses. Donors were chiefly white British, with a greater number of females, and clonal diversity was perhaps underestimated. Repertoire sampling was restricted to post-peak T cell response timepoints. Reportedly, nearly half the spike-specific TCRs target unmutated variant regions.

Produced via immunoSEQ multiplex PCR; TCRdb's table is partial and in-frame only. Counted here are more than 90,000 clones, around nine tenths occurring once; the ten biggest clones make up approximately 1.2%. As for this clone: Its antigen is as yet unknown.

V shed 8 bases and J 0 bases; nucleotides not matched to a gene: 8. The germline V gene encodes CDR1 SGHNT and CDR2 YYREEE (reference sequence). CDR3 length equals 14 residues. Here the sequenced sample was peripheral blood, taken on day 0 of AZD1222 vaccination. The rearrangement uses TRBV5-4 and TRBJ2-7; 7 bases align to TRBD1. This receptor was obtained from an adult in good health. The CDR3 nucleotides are TGTGCCAGTCACCTTAGGGGGCGCTCCTACGAGCAGTACTTC. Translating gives CASHLRGRSYEQYF.